One and the same sample provided the 29 T cell receptor beta chains below, sequenced in a study of blood T cell repertoires in COVID-19. Generated by immunoSEQ multiplex PCR, the TCRdb table keeps only in-frame clones and is missing some. The sample shows 60,000 to 80,000 clones, around 89% of them seen only once. The sequenced material came from peripheral blood. The receptors here all came from a human donor in a cohort sampled during active COVID-19.

This chain's CDR3 is CASSHLSSLTEAFF. CDR3 bases: TGTGCCAGCAGCCACCTCTCTAGTCTTACTGAAGCTTTCTTT. This chain connects TRBV3-1 (or the pseudogene TRBV3-2) to TRBJ1-1; D call uncertain. V lost 3 bases and J 5 bases, leaving 13 bases between the germline ends. The V gene's germline CDR1 is LGHDT and CDR2 YNNKEL (reference sequence). The CDR3 has 14 residues.

The V call is TRBV11-2, the J call TRBJ2-5, with D perhaps TRBD2 (5 bases). CDR3 length: 16 amino acids. Germline V CDR1 and CDR2: SGHAT, FQNNGV. V was clipped by 2 bases and J by 0 bases, with 13 bases between them. CDR3 nucleotide sequence: TGTGCCAGCAGCTTATGGGCACTCGGGGACCAAGAGACCCAGTACTTC. Protein: CASSLWALGDQETQYF.

This chain uses TRBV11-3 with TRBJ2-1; D is unclear. The CDR3 length is 14 residues. V dropped 5 bases and J dropped 7 bases, with 15 bases sitting between them. Germline-derived CDR1 and CDR2 are SGHNT and YENEEA. The CDR3: CASSPPPPKNEQFF. The CDR3 bases are TGTGCCAGCAGCCCACCACCGCCTAAAAATGAGCAGTTCTTC. The full variable domain, with the rest looked up from reference TRBV11-3 and TRBJ2-1, is EAGVVQSPRYKIIEKKQPVAFWCNPISGHNTLYWYLQNLGQGPELLIRYENEEAVDDSQLPKDRFSAERLKGVDSTLKIQPAELGDSAVYLCASSPPPPKNEQFFGPGTRLTVL.

The rearrangement uses TRBV29-1 and TRBJ2-7; 9 bases are a match to TRBD1. The CDR3 length is 13 residues. Germline V gives CDR1 SQVTM, CDR2 ANQGSEA. With V trimmed by 4 bases and J by 3 bases, 4 bases remained unmatched. Here the CDR3 reads CSVVETGGYEQYF. The CDR3 DNA is TGCAGCGTTGTGGAGACAGGGGGCTACGAGCAGTACTTC.

A single count supports this clone. The CDR3 protein is CASSLFEGEGEQFF. The CDR3 DNA follows: TGTGCCAGCAGCTTATTTGAGGGGGAGGGTGAGCAGTTCTTC. The gene calls are TRBV7-6 and TRBJ2-1; a possible D gene is TRBD2 (7 bases). Between the trimmed V and J ends, which lost 2 bases and 9 bases, there was a span of 14 bases. The germline gives CDR1 SGHVS, CDR2 FNYEAQ. The CDR3 is 14 residues long.

This chain joins TRBV5-1 and TRBJ2-3; the D gene is possibly TRBD1 (5 bases). Looked up from germline, CDR1 is SGHRS and CDR2 is YFSETQ. This CDR3 comprises 14 residues. Trimming took off 4 bases at V and 11 bases at J, with 20 bases between the two ends. The CDR3: CASSLDSSATEQYF. CDR3 in DNA: TGCGCCAGCAGCCTAGACAGTTCCGCTACGGAGCAGTATTTT.

This clone appeared once. This chain uses TRBV19 with TRBJ1-2, with D possibly TRBD1 on 5 matching bases. The germline V gene has CDR1 LNHDA and CDR2 SQIVND (reference sequence). Trimming pared 10 bases from V and 7 bases from J, leaving 19 bases between. CDR3 size: 13 residues. The CDR3 DNA reads TGTGCCACCAGTCATCGGACATTGGTTGGCTACACCTTC. Its protein product is CATSHRTLVGYTF.

This clone showed up just a few times. The chain carries TRBV5-1 and TRBJ2-3, with TRBD2 matching over 12 bases. The CDR3 is made up of 16 amino acids. The germline V gene encodes CDR1 SGHRS and CDR2 YFSETQ. The ends lost 0 bases at V and 3 bases at J; junction bases unmatched: 2. The CDR3 spells CASSLVLAGGTDTQYF. The CDR3 DNA reads TGCGCCAGCAGCTTGGTGCTAGCGGGAGGGACAGATACGCAGTATTTT.

The chain joins TRBV4-2 to TRBJ1-3; D call uncertain. Germline lookup yields CDR1 LGHNA and CDR2 YNFKEQ. Trimming left V 3 bases short and J 4 bases short, with 4 bases between. The length of the CDR3 is 12 residues. CDR3 sequence: CASSQRGNTIYF. The DNA of the CDR3 is TGTGCCAGCAGCCAGCGCGGAAACACCATATATTTT.

The rearrangement joins TRBV3-1 (or the pseudogene TRBV3-2) to TRBJ1-5; 9 bases map to TRBD1. CDR1 and CDR2 from the germline V gene are LGHDT and YNNKEL (reference sequence). The V segment lost 4 bases and the J segment 7 bases; nucleotides outside the gene matches: 5. The CDR3 contains 14 residues. The CDR3 bases are TGTGCCAGCAGCCGGACAGGGGAAGGACAGCCCCAGCATTTT. It translates to CASSRTGEGQPQHF.

The rearrangement joins TRBV30 to TRBJ1-1; no clear D. This CDR3 comprises 14 residues. Trimming stripped 2 bases from V and 7 bases from J, with 17 bases between. The germline CDR1 and CDR2 sequences are GTSNPN and SVGIG (reference sequence). Here the CDR3 DNA reads TGTGCCTGGAGTCCCTTGGTATTGAGCTTTGAAGCTTTCTTT. It is translated as CAWSPLVLSFEAFF. The full variable domain, completed using reference TRBV30 and TRBJ1-1, is SQTIHQWPATLVQPVGSPLSLECTVEGTSNPNLYWYRQAAGRGLQLLFYSVGIGQISSEVPQNLSASRPQDRQFILSSKKLLLSDSGFYLCAWSPLVLSFEAFFGQGTRLTVV.

This clone has more than one count but fewer than ten. V is TRBV7-9 and J is TRBJ2-7, with 8 bases that match TRBD1. Trimming removed 5 bases from V and 7 bases from J; junction bases left unmatched: 10. The germline CDR1 and CDR2 sequences are SEHNR and FQNEAQ (reference sequence). The CDR3 spans 14 residues. The CDR3 bases are TGTGCCAGCAGCCCAGGGGACAGGCTACGGGAGCAGTACTTC. It codes for CASSPGDRLREQYF.

This rearrangement joins TRBV5-4 to TRBJ2-3; D unresolved. The V gene's germline CDR1 is SGHNT and CDR2 YYREEE (reference sequence). The V and J ends lost 4 bases and 4 bases respectively, with 13 bases between them. The CDR3 runs to 14 residues. CDR3 DNA: TGTGCCAGCAGCATCCCACTTAGAGCAGATACGCAGTATTTT. Protein product: CASSIPLRADTQYF.

The V call is TRBV11-2, the J call TRBJ1-1, with 7 bases aligning to TRBD1. V gave up 0 bases and J gave up 0 bases; unmatched junction bases: 7. This CDR3 comprises 17 residues. Germline-derived CDR1 and CDR2 are SGHAT and FQNNGV. CDR3 loop: CASSLDQGGLMNTEAFF. The CDR3 region has the DNA TGTGCCAGCAGCTTAGACCAGGGGGGACTGATGAACACTGAAGCTTTCTTT.

J is TRBJ2-7 and V is TRBV6-5, with 9 positions matching TRBD1. This CDR3 region has 14 residues. The germline V gene has CDR1 MNHEY and CDR2 SVGAGI. The trim removed 6 bases at V and 2 bases at J, leaving 5 bases unmatched. The CDR3 nucleotides read TGTGCCAGCAGGGGGACAGGGTGGACCTACGAGCAGTACTTC. Translated, it gives CASRGTGWTYEQYF.

J is TRBJ1-4 and V is TRBV20-1, with unresolved D. The CDR3 length is 10 residues. The V end lost 6 bases, the J end lost 5 bases, and 4 bases lay between the germline ends. Per germline, CDR1 DFQATT and CDR2 SNEGSKA (reference sequence). The CDR3 is CSALNEKLFF. For the CDR3, the DNA is TGCAGTGCCTTGAATGAAAAACTGTTTTTT.

The chain employs TRBV6-5 and TRBJ1-1, with D perhaps matching TRBD1 (5 bases). The CDR3 length is 13 residues. Germline CDR1 and CDR2: MNHEY and SVGAGI. V lost 5 bases, J lost 5 bases, and 12 bases lay in between. The CDR3: CASSPSRETEAFF. The CDR3 region has the DNA TGTGCCAGCAGTCCCTCCAGGGAAACTGAAGCTTTCTTT.

The V call is TRBV12-3 or TRBV12-4, the J call TRBJ1-2; D is possibly TRBD1 (5 bases). The CDR3 covers 11 residues. Trimming took off 5 bases at V and 4 bases at J, with 5 bases between the two ends. The DNA for the CDR3 is TGTGCCAGCAGTGACAGCTATGGCTACACCTTC. Its translation is CASSDSYGYTF.

The table lists this clone with a count of one. The CDR3 loop is CASSPPRTGIESYEQYF. CDR3 nucleotide sequence: TGTGCCAGCTCCCCGCCTCGGACAGGAATAGAATCCTACGAGCAGTACTTC. This rearrangement joins TRBV18 to TRBJ2-7; the match to TRBD1 covers 7 bases. The CDR3 is made up of 17 amino acids. The germline gives CDR1 KGHSH, CDR2 LQKENI. The J segment lost 1 base and the V segment lost 6 bases, leaving 15 bases of the junction unmatched.

Points on this clone: The junction differs from germline at one of its ends, possibly a read error. The chain couples TRBV11-2 to TRBJ2-3; D is possibly TRBD1 (5 bases). Germline V CDR1 and CDR2: SGHAT, FQNNGV. This CDR3 is 12 amino acids long. The CDR3 loop reads CASSLGGSQTLF. CDR3 DNA: TGTGCCAGCAGCTTAGGGGGCAGCCAAACGCTTTTT.

The chain joins TRBV7-2 to TRBJ1-5; maybe TRBD1 (5 bases). Germline V gene lookup returns CDR1 SGHTA and CDR2 FQGNSA. V lost 1 base and J 2 bases, leaving 12 bases between the germline ends. This CDR3 has 16 amino acids. CDR3 amino acids: CASSLEGRAGNQPQHF. The DNA of the CDR3 is TGTGCCAGCAGCTTAGAGGGCAGGGCTGGCAATCAGCCCCAGCATTTT. The entire variable domain, with the rest obtained from reference TRBV7-2 and TRBJ1-5, is as follows: GAGVSQSPSNKVTEKGKDVELRCDPISGHTALYWYRQSLGQGLEFLIYFQGNSAPDKSGLPSDRFSAERTGGSVSTLTIQRTQQEDSAVYLCASSLEGRAGNQPQHFGDGTRLSIL.

J is TRBJ1-1 and V is TRBV15; weak D call: TRBD1 (6 bases). With 2 bases removed from V and 4 bases from J, the gap between germline ends came to 14 bases. Germline V gives CDR1 LNHNV, CDR2 YYDKDF (reference sequence). There are 15 residues in the CDR3. The CDR3 here is CATSRHKSGATEAFF. The DNA of the CDR3 is TGTGCCACCAGCAGACATAAATCAGGGGCCACTGAAGCTTTCTTT.

The V call is TRBV4-3, the J call TRBJ1-2; 11 bases are a match to TRBD1. Germline lookup yields CDR1 LGHNA and CDR2 YSLEER. V lost 1 base to trimming and J lost 6 bases; unmatched junction nucleotides: 4. CDR3 length: 15 amino acids. The CDR3 protein is CASSQAGTGGDGYTF. The CDR3 region has the DNA TGCGCCAGCAGCCAAGCCGGGACAGGGGGTGATGGCTACACCTTC.

The chain has TRBV6-1 and TRBJ2-3; tentatively, D is TRBD1 (6 bases). Trimming left V 0 bases short and J 1 base short, with 8 bases between. Germline CDR1 and CDR2: MNHNS and SASEGT. The CDR3 length is 15 residues. The chain's CDR3 is CASSEAAGGTDTQYF. For the CDR3, the DNA is TGTGCCAGCAGTGAAGCAGCAGGGGGCACAGATACGCAGTATTTT.

The chain uses TRBV29-1 and TRBJ2-3, with 12 nucleotides matching TRBD2. The CDR3 is 16 residues long. CDR1 and CDR2 from the germline V gene are SQVTM and ANQGSEA. The V gene end was trimmed by 2 bases and the J gene end by 5 bases; junction bases not matched to a gene: 8. The CDR3 is CSVESPRLAGEDTQYF. For the CDR3, the DNA is TGCAGCGTTGAATCTCCCCGACTAGCGGGAGAAGATACGCAGTATTTT.

The V call is TRBV11-2, the J call TRBJ2-7, with a tentative D call TRBD2 (6 bases). The germline CDR1 and CDR2 sequences are SGHAT and FQNNGV. This CDR3 is 11 amino acids long. V dropped 5 bases and J dropped 7 bases, with 9 bases sitting between them. The CDR3 sequence: CASSTTREQYF. Written as DNA, the CDR3 is TGTGCCAGCAGCACGACTAGGGAGCAGTACTTC.

This rearrangement joins TRBV13 to TRBJ2-5, with a tentative D call TRBD2 (6 bases). This CDR3 is 13 amino acids long. The germline V gene has CDR1 PRHDT and CDR2 FYEKMQ (reference sequence). V shed 5 bases and J shed 2 bases, with 9 bases lying between them. CDR3 region: CASSLSGQETQYF. CDR3 bases: TGTGCCAGCAGCCTCAGCGGGCAAGAGACCCAGTACTTC. Full variable domain (rest looked up from reference TRBV13 and TRBJ2-5): AAGVIQSPRHLIKEKRETATLKCYPIPRHDTVYWYQQGPGQDPQFLISFYEKMQSDKGSIPDRFSAQQFSDYHSELNMSSLELGDSALYFCASSLSGQETQYFGPGTRLLVL.

The chain has TRBV6-6 and TRBJ2-5; D is ambiguous. V lost 0 bases to trimming and J lost 4 bases, with 3 bases between them. Germline loops: CDR1 MNHNY, CDR2 SVGAGI (reference sequence). There are 12 residues in the CDR3. CDR3 DNA: TGTGCCAGCAGTTACTCGAGAGAGACCCAGTACTTC. Translation gives CASSYSRETQYF.

CDR3 amino acids: CASRLPGGQETQYF. DNA for the CDR3: TGTGCCAGCAGACTACCGGGGGGCCAAGAGACCCAGTACTTC. This chain uses TRBV5-5 with TRBJ2-5; 7 bases are shared with TRBD2. V was pared by 5 bases and J by 1 base, with 5 bases of the junction left unmatched. The length of the CDR3 is 14 residues. Germline assignment: CDR1 SGHKS and CDR2 YYEKEE (reference sequence).